The rows below give T cell receptor beta chains drawn from one sample of a study of blood T cells in healthy people across ages. MiXCR, applied by TCRdb to the 5' RACE reads, yields one record per CDR3 protein. The sample includes about 650,000 distinct CDR3 sequences, approximately 29% of them seen just once. The sequencing sample was made of blood. The source of these receptors is an elderly woman in good health. The CDR3 runs from the conserved cysteine through the conserved F or W. The D gene is left open where the match is weak. A row's size may be missing; if present it is once, few, many or a size class.

D gene: TRBD1; J gene: TRBJ2-5; clone size: .; V gene: TRBV20-1; CDR3 protein: CSVSKTGGPGETQYF; CDR3 DNA: TGCAGTGTTAGCAAAACAGGGGGTCCAGGGGAGACCCAGTACTTC
D gene: .; J gene: TRBJ2-2; clone size: .; V gene: TRBV15; CDR3 protein: CATSRDRLFAGELFF; CDR3 DNA: TGTGCCACCAGCAGAGATCGTCTTTTTGCCGGGGAGCTGTTTTTT
D gene: TRBD1; J gene: TRBJ2-1; clone size: .; V gene: TRBV5-1; CDR3 protein: CASSTQGSEQFF; CDR3 DNA: TGCGCCAGCAGCACACAGGGGTCGGAGCAGTTCTTC
D gene: .; J gene: TRBJ2-4; clone size: many; V gene: TRBV28; CDR3 protein: CASRGGGDGKNIQYF; CDR3 DNA: TGTGCCAGCAGGGGAGGGGGGGATGGCAAAAACATTCAGTACTTC
D gene: .; J gene: TRBJ1-2; clone size: few; V gene: TRBV2; CDR3 protein: CASSRQQVYYGYTF; CDR3 DNA: TGTGCCAGCAGTCGTCAACAGGTTTACTATGGCTACACCTTC
D gene: .; J gene: TRBJ2-5; clone size: many; V gene: TRBV27; CDR3 protein: CASSPVRPSETQYF; CDR3 DNA: TGTGCCAGCAGCCCGGTTCGTCCGAGTGAGACCCAGTACTTC
D gene: TRBD2; J gene: TRBJ2-3; clone size: .; V gene: TRBV30; CDR3 protein: CAWMGLASTDTQYF; CDR3 DNA: TGTGCCTGGATGGGACTAGCAAGCACAGATACGCAGTATTTT
D gene: TRBD2; J gene: TRBJ2-1; clone size: once; V gene: TRBV7-6; CDR3 protein: CASSSGPLAGRGETQFF; CDR3 DNA: TGTGCCAGCAGTTCCGGTCCCCTAGCGGGGAGGGGAGAGACCCAGTTCTTC
D gene: TRBD1; J gene: TRBJ2-4; clone size: many; V gene: TRBV20-1; CDR3 protein: CSATRQGHIQYF; CDR3 DNA: TGCAGTGCTACCCGACAGGGGCACATTCAGTACTTC
D gene: .; J gene: TRBJ2-3; clone size: many; V gene: TRBV11-2; CDR3 protein: CASNEQGASTDTQYF; CDR3 DNA: TGTGCCAGCAACGAACAGGGAGCTAGCACAGATACGCAGTATTTT
D gene: .; J gene: TRBJ2-1; clone size: .; V gene: TRBV28; CDR3 protein: CAISLWRSGAFSYNEQFF; CDR3 DNA: TGTGCCATCAGTTTATGGCGGTCAGGGGCATTCTCCTACAATGAGCAGTTCTTC
D gene: .; J gene: TRBJ2-7; clone size: many; V gene: TRBV29-1; CDR3 protein: CSVATGPEQYF; CDR3 DNA: TGCAGCGTCGCCACAGGGCCCGAGCAGTACTTC
D gene: TRBD1; J gene: TRBJ1-1; clone size: .; V gene: TRBV5-6; CDR3 protein: CASSLAPQLGTGNTEAFF; CDR3 DNA: TGTGCCAGCAGCTTGGCCCCGCAGCTCGGGACAGGGAACACTGAAGCTTTCTTT
D gene: TRBD1; J gene: TRBJ1-1; clone size: few; V gene: TRBV18; CDR3 protein: CASPRDSNTEAFF; CDR3 DNA: TGTGCCAGCCCACGGGACAGTAACACTGAAGCTTTCTTT
D gene: TRBD2; J gene: TRBJ2-1; clone size: .; V gene: TRBV5-1; CDR3 protein: CASKREGLARYNEQFF; CDR3 DNA: TGCGCCAGCAAAAGGGAGGGGCTAGCGAGATACAATGAGCAGTTCTTC
D gene: .; J gene: TRBJ2-7; clone size: .; V gene: TRBV29-1; CDR3 protein: CSVGGRGYEQYF; CDR3 DNA: TGCAGCGTTGGGGGCAGGGGCTACGAGCAGTACTTC
D gene: .; J gene: TRBJ1-5; clone size: .; V gene: TRBV20-1; CDR3 protein: CSAREPGVSNQPQHF; CDR3 DNA: TGCAGTGCTAGAGAGCCGGGAGTAAGCAATCAGCCCCAGCATTTT
D gene: .; J gene: TRBJ2-2; clone size: many; V gene: TRBV5-1; CDR3 protein: CASSLAPNTGELFF; CDR3 DNA: TGCGCCAGCAGCTTGGCTCCGAACACCGGGGAGCTGTTTTTT
D gene: TRBD2; J gene: TRBJ2-1; clone size: few; V gene: TRBV13; CDR3 protein: CATLSGRDYNEQFF; CDR3 DNA: TGTGCCACCCTTAGCGGGAGAGACTACAATGAGCAGTTCTTC
D gene: .; J gene: TRBJ1-2; clone size: .; V gene: TRBV3-1; CDR3 protein: CASSQDVLQGSDGYTF; CDR3 DNA: TGTGCCAGCAGCCAAGACGTCTTGCAGGGCAGTGATGGCTACACCTTC
D gene: TRBD1; J gene: TRBJ1-5; clone size: many; V gene: TRBV20-1; CDR3 protein: CSARETGGGQPQHF; CDR3 DNA: TGCAGTGCTAGAGAGACAGGGGGGGGTCAGCCCCAGCATTTT
D gene: TRBD1; J gene: TRBJ2-4; clone size: .; V gene: TRBV7-2; CDR3 protein: CASSLGGQRYF; CDR3 DNA: TGTGCCAGCAGCTTAGGGGGACAGCGGTACTTC
D gene: TRBD1; J gene: TRBJ1-1; clone size: .; V gene: TRBV29-1; CDR3 protein: CSVEVTGIEAFF; CDR3 DNA: TGCAGCGTTGAGGTGACAGGGATTGAAGCTTTCTTT
D gene: .; J gene: TRBJ2-7; clone size: few; V gene: TRBV20-1; CDR3 protein: CSARKTEGGAYEQYF; CDR3 DNA: TGCAGTGCTCGGAAAACCGAAGGAGGCGCCTACGAGCAGTACTTC
D gene: TRBD2; J gene: TRBJ2-5; clone size: few; V gene: TRBV9; CDR3 protein: CASSVERRGFWETQYF; CDR3 DNA: TGTGCCAGCAGCGTAGAACGGCGGGGGTTCTGGGAGACCCAGTACTTC
D gene: .; J gene: TRBJ1-5; clone size: .; V gene: TRBV7-6; CDR3 protein: CASSCPGVDQPQHF; CDR3 DNA: TGTGCCAGCAGCTGTCCCGGGGTGGATCAGCCCCAGCATTTT